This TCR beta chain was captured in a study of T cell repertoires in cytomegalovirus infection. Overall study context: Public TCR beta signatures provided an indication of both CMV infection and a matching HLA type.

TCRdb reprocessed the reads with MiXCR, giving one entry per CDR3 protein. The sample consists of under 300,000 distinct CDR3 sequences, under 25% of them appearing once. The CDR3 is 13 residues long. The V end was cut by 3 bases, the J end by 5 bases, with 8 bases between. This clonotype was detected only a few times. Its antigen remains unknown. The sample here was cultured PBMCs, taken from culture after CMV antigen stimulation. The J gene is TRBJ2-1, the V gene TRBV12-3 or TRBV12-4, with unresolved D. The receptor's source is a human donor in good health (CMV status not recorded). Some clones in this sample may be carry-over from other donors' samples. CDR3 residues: CASSFWRNNEQFF. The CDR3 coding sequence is TGTGCCAGCAGTTTTTGGCGGAACAATGAGCAGTTCTTC.